This T cell receptor beta chain was identified during a study of radiotherapy plus CTLA-4 blockade in lung cancer. This CDR3 spans 17 amino acids. This clone was seen a few times. Produced via immunoSEQ multiplex PCR; TCRdb's table is partial and in-frame only. The sample has about 80,000 clones; about 84% are singletons. Focal radiation was given together with CTLA-4 blockade (ipilimumab) to patients with chemo-refractory metastatic non-small-cell lung cancer. The source is a human donor with non-small cell lung cancer who had stable disease on radiotherapy plus ipilimumab. Sequences were derived from peripheral blood, sampled from a patient treated with radiotherapy plus ipilimumab. The chain has TRBV21-1 and TRBJ2-3; the D call TRBD1 from the table was never checked on the DNA. TRBV21-1 is flagged as a pseudogene. The CDR3 DNA reads as TGTGCCAGCAGCCCGGCCCGGACAGTTCTATCCACAGATACGCAGTATTTT. Translation: CASSPARTVLSTDTQYF.